This T cell receptor beta chain was sequenced in a study of cytotoxic CD8 clonotypes in ibrutinib-treated CLL. Overall study context: In all, more than ten patients were relapsed/refractory, under 16 were treatment-naive and 17 were IGHV unmutated. Study-level points and caveats: Clonality increased at ibrutinib response and stayed stable in sustained remission. At progression, however, it fell back toward baseline.

TCRdb's copy holds only in-frame clones and misses some; the assay was immunoSEQ multiplex PCR. The repertoire holds more than 140,000 clones, with around three quarters as singletons. V trimming: 8 bases; J trimming: 0 bases; junction bases outside the gene matches: 4. CDR3 length: 15 amino acids. Germline V gene data show CDR1 as MNHEY and CDR2 as SMNVEV (reference sequence). On this clone itself: Its antigen is still unknown.

Extraction of around 2 micrograms of genomic DNA from cryopreserved PBMCs supplied material for TCR beta libraries. V usage is TRBV27 and J usage is TRBJ1-5, with 10 nucleotides matching TRBD1. The sequence derives from a human donor with chronic lymphocytic leukemia. Sequencing used PBMCs, obtained after 12 months of ibrutinib treatment. CDR3 nucleotide sequence: TGTGCCAGCCGACAGGGGGCTATTAGCAATCAGCCCCAGCATTTT. Translated: CASRQGAISNQPQHF.